These 22 T cell receptor beta chains share one sample of origin, sequenced in a study of control samples from healthy donors and cancer patients. Data came from immunoSEQ multiplex PCR; TCRdb stores just in-frame clones and leaves some out. Found here are approximately 2,500 clones, 95% to 97% of them singletons; the top ten hold roughly 10%. Sequenced: PBMCs. These receptors all come from a man between 65 and 85 years old with colorectal cancer.

The chain couples TRBV4-2 to TRBJ1-1; a possible D gene is TRBD1 (6 bases). Trimming took off 4 bases at V and 5 bases at J, with 20 bases between the two ends. Germline V CDR1 and CDR2: LGHNA, YNFKEQ. The CDR3 contains 16 residues. The CDR3 spells CASSPDKRGARTEAFF. For the CDR3, the DNA is TGTGCCAGCAGCCCGGATAAGCGGGGGGCGAGGACTGAAGCTTTCTTT.

V gene TRBV6-2 or TRBV6-3 combines with J gene TRBJ2-7; tentatively, D is TRBD1 or TRBD2 (5 bases each). This CDR3 has 15 residues. Looked up from germline, CDR1 is MNHEY and CDR2 is SVGEGT. Trimming took off 6 bases at V and 1 base at J, with 16 bases between the two ends. CDR3 bases: TGTGCCAGCAGCGGTTTCCGGGGCAAGTCCTACGAGCAGTACTTC. Amino acids: CASSGFRGKSYEQYF.

The chain carries TRBV5-6 and TRBJ2-1; the match to TRBD2 covers 14 bases. The CDR3 extends over 17 amino acids. V lost 2 bases, J lost 4 bases, and 5 bases stayed unmatched. Germline assignment: CDR1 SGHDT and CDR2 YYEEEE. In nucleotides, the CDR3 is TGTGCCAGCAGCTTCGGACTAGCGGGAGGAGGTTACAATGAGCAGTTCTTC. This encodes CASSFGLAGGGYNEQFF.

V is TRBV6-1 and J is TRBJ1-1, with D uncertain. Trimming took 0 bases from V and 3 from J, leaving 5 bases between them. The CDR3 has 13 residues. Germline CDR1 and CDR2: MNHNS and SASEGT. The CDR3 region is CASSEASYTEAFF. DNA of the CDR3: TGTGCCAGCAGTGAAGCTAGTTACACTGAAGCTTTCTTT.

The rearrangement links TRBV11-2 to TRBJ2-2; D unclear. Trimming removed 5 bases at V and 3 bases at J, with 10 bases between. From germline, CDR1 is SGHAT and CDR2 FQNNGV. CDR3 length: 14 amino acids. The CDR3 DNA follows: TGTGCCAGCAGCCGCGACTCGTACACCGGGGAGCTGTTTTTT. Translation: CASSRDSYTGELFF.

This clone was seen just once. This chain links TRBV7-2 with TRBJ2-1; D is ambiguous. The germline CDR1 and CDR2 sequences are SGHTA and FQGNSA. This CDR3 comprises 15 residues. Deletions cut 1 base from V and 0 bases from J, with 7 bases between. The CDR3 DNA reads as TGTGCCAGCAGCTTAGTGCGGAGCTCCTACAATGAGCAGTTCTTC. Amino acids: CASSLVRSSYNEQFF.

This chain links TRBV30 with TRBJ2-5; D is undetermined. The CDR3 spans 13 residues. Trimming removed 0 bases at V and 3 bases at J, with 8 bases between. Germline V gene data show CDR1 as GTSNPN and CDR2 as SVGIG (reference sequence). In DNA, the CDR3 is TGTGCCTGGAGTGTGGGGTTAGAAGAGACCCAGTACTTC. It encodes CAWSVGLEETQYF. Full variable domain (missing parts from reference TRBV30 and TRBJ2-5): SQTIHQWPATLVQPVGSPLSLECTVEGTSNPNLYWYRQAAGRGLQLLFYSVGIGQISSEVPQNLSASRPQDRQFILSSKKLLLSDSGFYLCAWSVGLEETQYFGPGTRLLVL.

The CDR3 loop reads CASIPGQGARQPQHF. CDR3 DNA sequence: TGTGCCAGCATTCCGGGACAGGGGGCTCGGCAGCCCCAGCATTTT. The chain has TRBV6-5 and TRBJ1-5; 12 positions match TRBD1. CDR3 length: 15 amino acids. CDR1 and CDR2 from the germline V gene are MNHEY and SVGAGI. V was clipped by 7 bases and J by 7 bases; unmatched bases: 8.

The chain combines TRBV6-6 with TRBJ1-1, with unresolved D. The CDR3 contains 12 residues. Germline V gene data show CDR1 as MNHNY and CDR2 as SVGAGI (reference sequence). Trimming stripped 3 bases from V and 4 bases from J, with 6 bases between. CDR3 sequence (DNA): TGTGCCAGCAGTTATATTAGCACTGAAGCTTTCTTT. It yields the protein CASSYISTEAFF.

The chain couples TRBV20-1 to TRBJ1-6, with TRBD1 matching 8 bases. The length of the CDR3 is 18 residues. V dropped 3 bases and J dropped 5; count of bases not matched to a gene: 15. Germline assignment: CDR1 DFQATT and CDR2 SNEGSKA (reference sequence). The CDR3 DNA reads TGCAGTGCTAGTTCTATATGGGGCAGGGGGCAGGATAATTCACCCCTCCACTTT. Protein sequence: CSASSIWGRGQDNSPLHF.

This clone was counted a few times. The rearrangement links TRBV7-6 to TRBJ1-2; 9 nucleotides match TRBD1. The CDR3 totals 15 residues. The V and J ends lost 1 base and 8 bases, in that order; junction bases with no gene match: 8. Germline CDR1 reads SGHVS; CDR2 reads FNYEAQ. The CDR3 loop reads CASSLEETGGKGYTF. The CDR3 DNA reads as TGTGCCAGCAGCTTAGAGGAGACAGGGGGAAAAGGCTACACCTTC.

CDR3 protein: CASSGQMNTEAFF. CDR3 bases: TGCGCCAGCAGTGGACAGATGAACACTGAAGCTTTCTTT. The V gene is TRBV10-2, the J gene TRBJ1-1; possibly TRBD1 for D (5 bases). CDR3 length: 13 residues. The V gene's germline CDR1 is WSHSY and CDR2 SAAADI. Trimming left V 4 bases short and J 0 bases short, with 6 bases between.

V and J are TRBV10-3 and TRBJ2-1; a possible D gene is TRBD2 (6 bases). This CDR3 is built from 18 residues. Per the germline V gene, CDR1 is ENHRY and CDR2 is SYGVKD. V lost 0 bases to trimming and J lost 2 bases, with 17 bases between them. The CDR3 region is CAISESTGSSYPYNEQFF. CDR3 nucleotides: TGTGCCATCAGTGAGTCAACCGGGAGTTCGTATCCCTACAATGAGCAGTTCTTC.

V gene TRBV7-3 combines with J gene TRBJ1-4, with D possibly matching TRBD1 (5 bases). The CDR3 is 15 amino acids. Trimming pared 5 bases from V and 3 bases from J, leaving 13 bases between. Germline V gene lookup returns CDR1 SGHTA and CDR2 FQGTGA. CDR3 sequence reads: CASSPDSPPNEKLFF. CDR3 DNA: TGTGCCAGCAGCCCTGACAGCCCTCCTAATGAAAAACTGTTTTTT.

For the CDR3, the DNA is TGTGCCAGCAGCTTAGGCGGGAATGAAAAACTGTTTTTT. It encodes CASSLGGNEKLFF. The rearrangement links TRBV11-3 to TRBJ1-4, with D unclear. Trimming removed 1 base from V and 5 bases from J, with 5 bases in between. The length of the CDR3 is 13 residues. Per germline, CDR1 SGHNT and CDR2 YENEEA.

The chain links TRBV9 to TRBJ1-1, with D uncertain. Germline CDR1 SGDLS, CDR2 YYNGEE. This CDR3 spans 12 amino acids. Trimming left V 4 bases short and J 3 bases short, with 7 bases between. The CDR3 coding sequence is TGTGCCAGCAGCCGGGGTGACACTGAAGCTTTCTTT. Protein product: CASSRGDTEAFF.

CDR3 in amino acids: CASSLKGGNYGYTF. The DNA of the CDR3 is TGTGCCAGCAGCCTCAAGGGGGGGAACTATGGCTACACCTTC. The chain carries TRBV7-3 and TRBJ1-2, with D perhaps matching TRBD1 (6 bases). CDR3 length: 14 amino acids. CDR1 is SGHTA and CDR2 is FQGTGA in the germline V gene. V lost 5 bases to trimming and J lost 2 bases, with 12 bases between them.

This chain connects TRBV19 to TRBJ2-6, with D perhaps given as TRBD1 or TRBD2 (6 bases each). This CDR3 has 17 residues. The ends were cut back, 6 bases at V and 0 bases at J, with 15 bases in the middle. Germline CDR1 and CDR2: LNHDA and SQIVND (reference sequence). CDR3 amino acids: CASREGGFYSGANVLTF. The DNA for the CDR3 is TGTGCCAGTAGGGAGGGGGGCTTTTACTCTGGGGCCAACGTCCTGACTTTC.

Here the CDR3 DNA reads TGCGCCAGCAGCCAAGACCCCGGGACACAGACCGGGGAGCTGTTTTTT. This sequence encodes CASSQDPGTQTGELFF. This chain joins TRBV4-3 and TRBJ2-2; weak D call: TRBD1 (6 bases). This CDR3 region has 16 residues. V lost 0 bases and J 5 bases, leaving 13 bases between the germline ends. CDR1 LGHNA and CDR2 YSLEER come from the germline V gene.

Only one count was recorded for this clone. V gene TRBV3-1 (or the pseudogene TRBV3-2) combines with J gene TRBJ1-2; D possibly corresponds to TRBD1 (5 bases). CDR3 length: 19 residues. Germline CDR1 is LGHDT and CDR2 is YNNKEL (reference sequence). Trimming cost V 7 bases and J 4 bases, with 31 bases left between them. Here the CDR3 DNA reads TGTGCCAGCACCCTAAGTTTCCCGCGGGGGTCCGAAACACTCTATGGCTACACCTTC. This gives the protein CASTLSFPRGSETLYGYTF.

This sequence joins TRBV4-3 and TRBJ2-7; D is perhaps TRBD2 (5 bases). Germline assignment: CDR1 LGHNA and CDR2 YSLEER. V lost 1 base and J 2 bases, leaving 9 bases between the germline ends. This CDR3 contains 14 residues. The CDR3: CASSQARVTYEQYF. The DNA for the CDR3 is TGCGCCAGCAGCCAAGCGCGGGTGACCTACGAGCAGTACTTC.

The genes are TRBV7-9 and TRBJ2-3, with 14 bases that match TRBD2. The CDR3 spans 16 residues. V gave up 4 bases and J gave up 5 bases; unmatched junction bases: 5. CDR1 SEHNR and CDR2 FQNEAQ come from the germline V gene (reference sequence). CDR3 residues: CASSSTSGRVGDTQYF. The CDR3, as DNA: TGTGCCAGCAGCTCGACTAGCGGGAGGGTGGGAGATACGCAGTATTTT.